A selection of T cell receptor beta chains follows, all from one sample in a study of OX40 agonist ivuxolimab in advanced cancers. Clones were read by immunoSEQ multiplex PCR, and TCRdb kept only the in-frame ones, dropping some. The repertoire includes about 38,000 clones, around 89% of them detected once, and approximately 45% sits in the top ten. This specimen consisted of CD4+ or CD8+ T cells sorted from blood, obtained in a trial of the OX40 agonist ivuxolimab. These receptors all stem from an adult with an advanced solid tumor such as melanoma, head and neck, liver or kidney cancer. The CDR3 runs from the conserved cysteine through the conserved F or W. D genes are given only for firm matches. Size values are once, few and many counts, or a class for expanded clones, and some rows have none.

CDR3 length,J gene,clone size,D gene,V gene,CDR3 protein,CDR3 DNA
15,TRBJ2-2,once,NA,TRBV5-6,CASSFGPGDTGELFF,TGTGCCAGCAGCTTTGGGCCCGGGGACACCGGGGAGCTGTTTTTT
15,TRBJ2-7,NA,TRBD1,TRBV6-1,CASRRQGGTPYEQYF,TGTGCCAGCAGGCGACAGGGGGGGACTCCTTACGAGCAGTACTTC
17,TRBJ1-5,once,TRBD1,TRBV27,CASSLLAGTGVYQPQHF,TGTGCCAGCAGTTTATTGGCTGGGACAGGGGTGTATCAGCCCCAGCATTTT
14,TRBJ1-5,NA,NA,TRBV9,CASSVTDDNQPQHF,TGTGCCAGCAGCGTAACCGATGACAATCAGCCCCAGCATTTT
14,TRBJ1-5,NA,TRBD1,TRBV9,CASSVGQGAQPQHF,TGTGCCAGCAGCGTAGGACAGGGTGCCCAGCCCCAGCATTTT
13,TRBJ1-1,NA,NA,TRBV4-2,CASSQRRGTEAFF,TGTGCCAGCAGCCAAAGGCGGGGCACTGAAGCTTTCTTT
15,TRBJ2-4,NA,TRBD2,TRBV4-3,CASSQDGGRENIQYF,TGCGCCAGCAGCCAAGATGGGGGGAGGGAAAACATTCAGTACTTC
13,TRBJ2-5,NA,NA,TRBV7-9,CATTRENQETQYF,TGTGCCACGACCAGGGAGAACCAAGAGACCCAGTACTTC
16,TRBJ2-5,NA,NA,TRBV5-6,CASSFYFLKSEETQYF,TGTGCCAGCAGCTTTTATTTTTTGAAATCGGAAGAGACCCAGTACTTC
15,TRBJ1-5,NA,NA,TRBV4-1,CASSQGLRLNQPQHF,TGCGCCAGCAGCCAAGGGTTGAGGCTCAATCAGCCCCAGCATTTT
11,TRBJ2-4,once,NA,TRBV4-3,CASSQGDTQYF,TGCGCCAGCAGCCAAGGGGACACTCAGTACTTC
16,TRBJ2-7,NA,NA,TRBV4-3,CASSRSINDPSNEQYF,TGCGCCAGCAGCCGATCCATTAATGACCCCTCCAACGAGCAGTACTTC
17,TRBJ1-5,NA,TRBD1,TRBV11-2,CASSLDPGQGARQPQHF,TGTGCCAGCAGCTTAGACCCCGGACAGGGGGCGCGTCAGCCCCAGCATTTT
12,TRBJ1-1,NA,NA,TRBV11-2,CASSVVGGEAFF,TGTGCCAGCAGCGTCGTAGGGGGGGAAGCTTTCTTT
15,TRBJ2-4,NA,NA,TRBV7-9,CASSLSFTESNIQYF,TGTGCCAGCAGCTTAAGTTTTACGGAATCGAACATTCAGTACTTC
15,TRBJ2-1,NA,NA,TRBV6-5,CASSYSVKGYNEQFF,TGTGCCAGCAGTTACTCGGTTAAGGGCTACAATGAGCAGTTCTTC
15,TRBJ2-7,once,NA,TRBV7-6,CASSLGQGRYYEQYF,TGTGCCAGCAGCTTAGGGCAGGGAAGGTACTACGAGCAGTACTTC
15,TRBJ2-2,NA,NA,TRBV7-9,CASSLGTANTGELFF,TGTGCCAGCAGCTTAGGGACGGCGAACACCGGGGAGCTGTTTTTT
18,TRBJ2-7,NA,TRBD2,TRBV4-3,CASSQDPLAGAASYEQYF,TGCGCCAGCAGCCAAGATCCGCTAGCGGGGGCCGCCTCCTACGAGCAGTACTTC
13,TRBJ2-6,NA,NA,TRBV6-1,CASSDYRSAILTF,TGTGCCAGCAGTGACTACAGGTCCGCTATCCTGACTTTC
14,TRBJ2-5,NA,TRBD2,TRBV12-5,CASGWGLAVETQYF,TGTGCTAGTGGTTGGGGACTAGCGGTCGAGACCCAGTACTTC
11,TRBJ1-3,NA,NA,TRBV29-1,CSVVTGNTIHF,TGCAGCGTTGTGACTGGAAACACCATACATTTT
14,TRBJ1-3,NA,NA,TRBV19,CASSLQLRRDTIYF,TGTGCCAGTAGTCTCCAGCTCCGGCGAGACACCATATATTTT
16,TRBJ2-7,NA,TRBD2,TRBV9,CASSVGSGGAVYEQYF,TGTGCCAGCAGCGTAGGGAGCGGGGGGGCAGTTTACGAGCAGTACTTC
16,TRBJ2-7,NA,NA,TRBV4-3,CASSPKVVLASYEQYF,TGCGCCAGCAGCCCAAAGGTAGTTTTAGCGTCCTACGAGCAGTACTTC
13,TRBJ1-1,NA,TRBD1,TRBV11-3,CASSLGQGAEAFF,TGTGCCAGCAGCTTAGGGCAGGGGGCTGAAGCTTTCTTT
13,TRBJ2-7,NA,NA,TRBV28,CASSFPGAYEQYF,TGTGCCAGCAGTTTCCCAGGGGCCTACGAGCAGTACTTC
16,TRBJ2-5,NA,TRBD2,TRBV4-1,CASSQALGLRQETQYF,TGCGCCAGCAGCCAGGCCCTGGGACTACGACAAGAGACCCAGTACTTC
16,TRBJ2-7,NA,TRBD2,TRBV6-6,CASRATSGGHSYEQYF,TGTGCCAGCAGAGCGACTAGCGGGGGCCATTCCTACGAGCAGTACTTC
13,TRBJ2-5,NA,NA,TRBV15,CATSRVERETQYF,TGTGCCACCAGCAGAGTTGAGAGAGAGACCCAGTACTTC
15,TRBJ2-7,NA,TRBD1,TRBV9,CASSVDWTGYHEQYF,TGTGCCAGCAGCGTAGACTGGACAGGGTACCACGAGCAGTACTTC
13,TRBJ1-5,NA,NA,TRBV9,CASSVEEGQPQHF,TGTGCCAGCAGCGTAGAAGAGGGGCAGCCCCAGCATTTT
14,TRBJ1-1,NA,NA,TRBV5-1,CASSLNYYNTEAFF,TGCGCCAGCAGCTTGAATTATTATAACACTGAAGCTTTCTTT
15,TRBJ2-2,NA,TRBD2,TRBV27,CASSLAGLGTGELFF,TGTGCCAGCAGCTTAGCGGGCCTGGGCACCGGGGAGCTGTTTTTT
18,TRBJ1-4,NA,TRBD1,TRBV4-1,CASSQTGTVSPANEKLFF,TGCGCCAGCAGCCAAACCGGGACAGTTAGCCCAGCTAATGAAAAACTGTTTTTT
15,TRBJ2-7,NA,NA,TRBV9,CASSVKEGSNYEQYF,TGTGCCAGCAGCGTAAAGGAAGGGTCAAACTACGAGCAGTACTTC
12,TRBJ2-7,NA,NA,TRBV11-3,CASSLTGNEQYF,TGTGCCAGCAGCTTAACGGGGAACGAGCAGTACTTC
13,TRBJ1-1,medium-sized,NA,TRBV9,CASSAPGYTEAFF,TGTGCCAGCAGCGCTCCGGGCTACACTGAAGCTTTCTTT
15,TRBJ1-6,NA,NA,TRBV15,CATSGKQDYNSPLHF,TGTGCCACCAGCGGCAAGCAGGACTATAATTCACCCCTCCACTTT
16,TRBJ1-1,once,NA,TRBV4-1,CASSQGDRGGGTEAFF,TGCGCCAGCAGCCAAGGAGATCGGGGGGGTGGGACTGAAGCTTTCTTT
14,TRBJ2-7,NA,NA,TRBV19,CASTQEFGAYEQYF,TGTGCCAGTACCCAGGAATTTGGCGCCTACGAGCAGTACTTC
18,TRBJ1-5,NA,NA,TRBV28,CASSLEGLGQALIQPQHF,TGTGCCAGCAGTTTAGAGGGGTTGGGCCAGGCGCTGATACAGCCCCAGCATTTT
15,TRBJ1-3,NA,NA,TRBV4-1,CASSLGLGLRNTIYF,TGCGCCAGCAGCCTCGGGTTAGGGTTGAGAAACACCATATATTTT
13,TRBJ2-1,NA,NA,TRBV30,CAGRVGSHNEQFF,TGTGCCGGACGGGTTGGGAGTCACAATGAGCAGTTCTTC
14,TRBJ2-2,NA,NA,TRBV5-4,CASSGPSNTGELFF,TGTGCCAGCAGTGGCCCGTCGAACACCGGGGAGCTGTTTTTT